The sequence of this T cell receptor (beta chain) was determined in a study of technical replicates of blood from a few donors. This CDR3 spans 14 amino acids. Trimming took off 8 bases at V and 6 bases at J, with 20 bases between the two ends. Germline V gives CDR1 MDHEN, CDR2 SYDVKM. Clones were sequenced by immunoSEQ multiplex PCR, and TCRdb holds only the in-frame ones, with some missing. The sample lists about 78,000 clones, 85% to 95% occurring once. This clone was seen only a few times. This clonotype was sampled from a human donor in good health. Sequencing was done on a sample of T cells isolated from PBMCs. The chain recombines TRBV28 with TRBJ2-7; D unclear. CDR3 in DNA: TGTGCCAGCGGTTCCTTTTTTTCCGGCGGCGAGCAGTACTTC. It encodes CASGSFFSGGEQYF.